This section outlines one T cell receptor (beta chain) sequence together with its context. Its antigen is still unknown. In the PCR, 60 Vbeta and 13 Jbeta primers were used. Profiled with immunoSEQ multiplex PCR; TCRdb holds only in-frame clones, not every one. The data show more than 130,000 clones, approximately 80% seen once. V was shortened by 5 bases and J by 4 bases, with 15 bases between the two germline ends. The CDR3 runs to 14 residues. Per germline, CDR1 SGDLS and CDR2 YYNGEE. This specimen comes from a study of cytomegalovirus exposure and HLA in healthy donors. Overall study findings and caveats: Reportedly, cytomegalovirus status was diagnosed with high sensitivity and specificity. Overall, around 160 TCR beta chains were annotated as cytomegalovirus-associated. Donor immune exposure was known only as CMV serostatus.

Donors showed nominal health when sampled, although they likely had unrecorded immune exposures. This clonotype originated in a woman between 50 and 59 years old in good health and CMV-seronegative. V usage is TRBV9 and J usage is TRBJ1-2; D might be TRBD1 (6 bases). Sequenced: PBMCs. The CDR3 region is CASSPDSFIYGYTF. CDR3 DNA: TGTGCCAGCAGTCCGGACAGTTTCATCTATGGCTACACCTTC.